This T cell receptor (beta chain) emerged from a study of T cell changes during pregnancy in multiple sclerosis. The CDR3 consists of 11 residues. Assay: immunoSEQ multiplex PCR; the TCRdb copy retains only in-frame clones and omits some. The sample lists about 34,000 clones; 85% to 90% were seen once. This sequence originates from a female donor with multiple sclerosis, enrolled in a pregnancy study. The sequencing used CD8+ T cells from peripheral blood mononuclear cells, collected after pregnancy. The rearrangement joins TRBV21-1 to TRBJ2-3; the D call TRBD1 from the table was never checked on the DNA. TRBV21-1 is a pseudogene segment. The CDR3 DNA reads TGTGCGAGCGGGGCCGCAGATACGCAGTATTTT. Its protein product is CASGAADTQYF.